A single sample is the source of the 23 T cell receptor beta chains below, sequenced in a study of OX40 agonist ivuxolimab in advanced cancers. Libraries came from the immunoSEQ multiplex PCR assay. As stored in TCRdb, this immuneACCESS dataset retains in-frame rearrangements with V and J assigned. A fraction of the clones does not appear; measured against another copy, unresolved V genes explain less than half of the discrepancy, and the remainder lacks a known reason. The sample table holds about 28,000 clones, of which around 88% were seen once. The ten biggest clones cover around 28% of the sample. Sequencing used CD4+ or CD8+ T cells sorted from blood, obtained in a trial of the OX40 agonist ivuxolimab. Receptors were obtained from an adult with an advanced solid tumor such as melanoma, head and neck, liver or kidney cancer.

The chain couples TRBV10-3 to TRBJ2-2, with a tentative D call TRBD2 (6 bases). Trimming took 4 bases from V and 0 from J, leaving 12 bases between them. There are 16 residues in the CDR3. CDR1 is ENHRY, CDR2 SYGVKD, per germline. The CDR3 is CAISGGAAANTGELFF. CDR3 DNA sequence: TGTGCCATCAGTGGCGGGGCAGCCGCGAACACCGGGGAGCTGTTTTTT.

The chain couples TRBV7-8 to TRBJ2-2; weak D call: TRBD2 (6 bases). Germline-derived CDR1 and CDR2 are SGHVS and FQNEAQ. There are 17 residues in the CDR3. V shed 1 base and J shed 0 bases, with 12 bases lying between them. The CDR3 DNA follows: TGTGCCAGCAGCTTAGGTCGGAGGGGAGCGAACACCGGGGAGCTGTTTTTT. This gives the protein CASSLGRRGANTGELFF.

The chain carries TRBV15 and TRBJ2-1, with D unclear. This CDR3 region has 13 residues. In germline, CDR1 is LNHNV, CDR2 YYDKDF (reference sequence). Deletions cut 1 base from V and 8 bases from J, with 9 bases between. DNA for the CDR3: TGTGCCACCAGCAGAGGTTGGGCGGATGAGCAGTTCTTC. It translates to CATSRGWADEQFF.

The count of this clone is one. The rearrangement links TRBV5-1 to TRBJ2-3; possibly TRBD2 for D (6 bases). Germline V lookup: CDR1 SGHRS, CDR2 YFSETQ. Trimming removed 3 bases at V and 1 base at J, with 15 bases between. The CDR3 is 16 residues long. As DNA, the CDR3 is TGCGCCAGCAGCTCGCCATTAGCGGTCGGCACAGATACGCAGTATTTT. Protein product: CASSSPLAVGTDTQYF. The whole variable domain, remainder taken from reference TRBV5-1 and TRBJ2-3, is KAGVTQTPRYLIKTRGQQVTLSCSPISGHRSVSWYQQTPGQGLQFLFEYFSETQRNKGNFPGRFSGRQFSNSRSEMNVSTLELGDSALYLCASSSPLAVGTDTQYFGPGTRLTVL.

V gene TRBV2 combines with J gene TRBJ2-1; tentative D call: TRBD1 (5 bases). CDR1 SNHLY and CDR2 FYNNEI come from the germline V gene. This CDR3 region has 15 residues. V was shortened by 2 bases and J by 2 bases, with 10 bases between the two germline ends. The CDR3 region is CASSERQGAYNEQFF. CDR3 nucleotide sequence: TGTGCCAGCAGTGAACGGCAGGGTGCCTACAATGAGCAGTTCTTC.

Only one count was recorded for this clone. V usage is TRBV9 and J usage is TRBJ1-2, with a weak D call TRBD1 (5 bases). The CDR3 totals 16 residues. Germline V gene data show CDR1 as SGDLS and CDR2 as YYNGEE. The V gene lost 4 bases and the J gene lost 4 bases, with 20 bases spanning the gap. The CDR3 nucleotides are TGTGCCAGCAGCCCATGGGCCTCGGGGGAGGGCTATGGCTACACCTTC. Translation: CASSPWASGEGYGYTF.

The J gene is TRBJ1-2, the V gene TRBV7-9; TRBD1 aligns across 9 bases. CDR1 SEHNR and CDR2 FQNEAQ come from the germline V gene (reference sequence). J gave up 5 bases and V 2 bases, and 9 bases lay outside the gene matches. The CDR3 is 16 amino acids. CDR3 protein: CASSLSRDRVRYGYTF. The CDR3 DNA reads TGTGCCAGCAGCTTATCCCGGGACAGGGTCCGATATGGCTACACCTTC.

V usage is TRBV9 and J usage is TRBJ1-3, with D perhaps TRBD1 (5 bases). The germline V gene encodes CDR1 SGDLS and CDR2 YYNGEE. V lost 7 bases and J lost 3, with 5 bases in between. This CDR3 contains 11 residues. The CDR3 region has the DNA TGTGCCAGCGGGGGTGGAAACACCATATATTTT. It yields the protein CASGGGNTIYF.

The chain employs TRBV6-1 and TRBJ2-1; D remains unclear. V gave up 7 bases and J gave up 2 bases, with 15 bases separating them. Germline V gives CDR1 MNHNS, CDR2 SASEGT. The CDR3 runs 15 residues. Here the CDR3 DNA reads TGTGCCAGCATTGTGGTGGGGTCTCCCTACAATGAGCAGTTCTTC. Encoded protein: CASIVVGSPYNEQFF.

This clone was detected only once. This chain uses TRBV27 with TRBJ2-3; D is undetermined. Germline lookup yields CDR1 MNHEY and CDR2 SMNVEV (reference sequence). This CDR3 is 13 amino acids long. V lost 2 bases and J 3 bases, leaving 6 bases between the germline ends. CDR3 amino acids: CASSLGLTDTQYF. For the CDR3, the DNA is TGTGCCAGCAGTTTAGGGTTAACAGATACGCAGTATTTT.

J is TRBJ2-7 and V is TRBV14; a possible D gene is TRBD2 (6 bases). The CDR3 loop spans 17 amino acids. Germline V gene sequence: CDR1 SGHDN, CDR2 FVKESK. The ends were cut back, 0 bases at V and 3 bases at J, with 18 bases in the middle. This CDR3 reads CASSQDKQDYYLYEQYF. The DNA for the CDR3 is TGTGCCAGCAGCCAAGATAAACAGGACTATTACCTCTACGAGCAGTACTTC.

This clone has only a few counts. V and J are TRBV7-9 and TRBJ2-3, with 12 nucleotides matching TRBD1. This CDR3 is 16 amino acids long. The junction had 4 bases not matched to a gene; V was cut back by 3 bases and J by 3 bases. The germline V gene has CDR1 SEHNR and CDR2 FQNEAQ (reference sequence). This CDR3 is CASSFGTGGSTDTQYF. CDR3 bases: TGTGCCAGCAGCTTTGGGACAGGGGGCTCGACAGATACGCAGTATTTT.

The chain links TRBV2 to TRBJ1-1, with D uncertain. The CDR3 spans 13 residues. Germline V gives CDR1 SNHLY, CDR2 FYNNEI. The V end lost 4 bases, the J end lost 1 base, and 7 bases lay between the germline ends. In DNA, the CDR3 is TGTGCCAGCAGTGCAGGCAGGAACACTGAAGCTTTCTTT. It specifies CASSAGRNTEAFF.

In its sample, this clone was seen once. V and J are TRBV7-2 and TRBJ2-7, with 12 nucleotides matching TRBD2. The length of the CDR3 is 15 residues. CDR1 SGHTA and CDR2 FQGNSA come from the germline V gene. J gave up 2 bases and V 7 bases, and 6 bases lay outside the gene matches. The CDR3 DNA reads TGTGCCAGCATTAAGACTAGCGGGGGCCCCTACGAGCAGTACTTC. This sequence encodes CASIKTSGGPYEQYF.

The chain combines TRBV19 with TRBJ1-1; no reliable D call. Trimming shortened V by 6 bases and J by 4 bases, and 12 bases separated the two germline ends. The CDR3 is made up of 13 amino acids. Per the germline V gene, CDR1 is LNHDA and CDR2 is SQIVND (reference sequence). In DNA form, the CDR3 reads TGTGCCAGTAGAACCGGCGGGCCCACTGAAGCTTTCTTT. Protein sequence: CASRTGGPTEAFF.

This chain uses TRBV9 with TRBJ1-1; maybe TRBD1 (5 bases). Between the trimmed V and J ends, which lost 5 bases and 6 bases, there was a span of 11 bases. This CDR3 has 12 amino acids. The germline CDR1 and CDR2 sequences are SGDLS and YYNGEE. This CDR3 is CASSRGTPEAFF. DNA of the CDR3: TGTGCCAGCAGTCGAGGGACCCCTGAAGCTTTCTTT. The entire variable domain, with the rest obtained from reference TRBV9 and TRBJ1-1, is as follows: DSGVTQTPKHLITATGQRVTLRCSPRSGDLSVYWYQQSLDQGLQFLIQYYNGEERAKGNILERFSAQQFPDLHSELNLSSLELGDSALYFCASSRGTPEAFFGQGTRLTVV.

The gene calls are TRBV27 and TRBJ1-2, with TRBD1 matching 7 bases. The ends lost 6 bases at V and 2 bases at J; junction bases unmatched: 0. The CDR3 is 12 amino acids. Germline lookup yields CDR1 MNHEY and CDR2 SMNVEV (reference sequence). The CDR3 sequence: CASRQGNYGYTF. The DNA for the CDR3 is TGTGCCAGCAGACAGGGGAACTATGGCTACACCTTC.

This clone has just a few counts. V is TRBV25-1 and J is TRBJ1-1; D gene unclear. The V end lost 5 bases, the J end lost 7 bases, and 8 bases lay between the germline ends. The CDR3 is made up of 11 amino acids. Germline V CDR1 and CDR2: MGHDK, SYGVNS. The CDR3 here is CASSPGDEAFF. The CDR3, as DNA: TGTGCCAGCAGTCCCGGGGATGAAGCTTTCTTT.

J is TRBJ1-2 and V is TRBV5-1, with 7 bases matching TRBD1. Germline V gives CDR1 SGHRS, CDR2 YFSETQ. This CDR3 has 16 amino acids. Trimming cost V 3 bases and J 4 bases; bases outside gene matches: 12. This CDR3 is CASSYFTEDRSYGYTF. CDR3 sequence (DNA): TGCGCCAGCAGCTACTTCACGGAGGACAGGAGCTATGGCTACACCTTC.

The gene calls are TRBV6-1 and TRBJ1-2; 7 positions agree with TRBD1. This CDR3 spans 11 amino acids. With 11 bases clipped from V and 2 bases from J, the junction kept 2 bases outside the gene matches. The germline V gene encodes CDR1 MNHNS and CDR2 SASEGT. CDR3 protein: CAGGQNYGYTF. For the CDR3, the DNA is TGTGCCGGGGGACAGAACTATGGCTACACCTTC.

The J gene is TRBJ2-7, the V gene TRBV19, with D unresolved. The CDR3 loop spans 13 amino acids. The V end lost 6 bases, the J end lost 4 bases, and 13 bases lay between the germline ends. CDR1 and CDR2 (germline): LNHDA, SQIVND (reference sequence). For the CDR3, the DNA is TGTGCCAGTAGGATTCGTGAAAATTACGAGCAGTACTTC. Residues: CASRIRENYEQYF.

The chain couples TRBV27 to TRBJ2-7; D may be TRBD2 (6 bases). V lost 5 bases to trimming and J lost 0 bases, with 8 bases between them. This CDR3 comprises 13 residues. Germline assignment: CDR1 MNHEY and CDR2 SMNVEV (reference sequence). CDR3 DNA sequence: TGTGCCAGCAGTCGGAGGGCCTCCTACGAGCAGTACTTC. Amino acid sequence: CASSRRASYEQYF.

The chain combines TRBV29-1 with TRBJ2-7, with D maybe TRBD1 (5 bases). In germline, CDR1 is SQVTM, CDR2 ANQGSEA. The CDR3 is 13 residues long. V dropped 3 bases and J dropped 2 bases, with 11 bases sitting between them. The CDR3 nucleotides are TGCAGCGTTGAGGGGCGCACGGCCTACGAGCAGTACTTC. Translated, it gives CSVEGRTAYEQYF.